This entry lists 2 T cell receptor beta chains sequenced from one sample in a study of technical replicates of blood from a few donors. Some clones are missing from TCRdb's copy, which holds only in-frame ones; the method was immunoSEQ multiplex PCR. Among 15,000 or so clones listed, roughly 86% were seen once. Source material: PBMCs. The receptors shown here come from a human donor in good health.

This clone occurred a few times. The chain combines TRBV11-2 with TRBJ1-3; a possible D gene is TRBD1 (5 bases). This CDR3 is built from 14 residues. V lost 2 bases and J 0 bases, leaving 5 bases between the germline ends. Germline CDR1 reads SGHAT; CDR2 reads FQNNGV. This chain's CDR3 is CASSLQGSGNTIYF. The CDR3 DNA sequence: TGTGCCAGCAGCTTACAGGGCTCTGGAAACACCATATATTTT.

This clone was seen once. The chain employs TRBV28 and TRBJ2-7; 7 bases are shared with TRBD2. Trimming took 1 base from V and 1 from J; bases not matched to a gene: 7. The V gene's germline CDR1 is MDHEN and CDR2 SYDVKM. The CDR3 consists of 16 residues. The CDR3 DNA is TGTGCCAGCAGTTTATTCGGGTGGCGGGAGTCCTACGAGCAGTACTTC. As protein: CASSLFGWRESYEQYF.